These 2 T cell receptor beta chains share one sample of origin, sequenced in a study of OX40 agonist ivuxolimab in advanced cancers. TCRdb keeps only in-frame clones here, not all; method: immunoSEQ multiplex PCR. The sample lists around 54,000 clones, approximately 94% occurring once. The starting material was CD4+ or CD8+ T cells sorted from blood, obtained in a trial of the OX40 agonist ivuxolimab. The receptors come from an adult with an advanced solid tumor such as melanoma, head and neck, liver or kidney cancer.

This sequence joins TRBV30 and TRBJ2-7; 9 bases align to TRBD1. Germline V gives CDR1 GTSNPN, CDR2 SVGIG (reference sequence). The CDR3 extends over 14 amino acids. Trimming took 5 bases from V and 4 from J; bases not matched to a gene: 9. The CDR3 region is CAWVPETGGYEQYF. The CDR3 region has the DNA TGTGCCTGGGTTCCCGAGACAGGGGGGTACGAGCAGTACTTC.

The V gene is TRBV5-4, the J gene TRBJ2-7; 10 nucleotides align to TRBD1. V shed 3 bases, J shed 2 bases, and the junction held 5 bases outside the gene matches. This CDR3 is built from 15 residues. Germline V gene lookup returns CDR1 SGHNT and CDR2 YYREEE (reference sequence). The CDR3 protein is CASSYGTGDTYEQYF. The CDR3 bases are TGTGCCAGCAGCTATGGGACAGGGGATACCTACGAGCAGTACTTC.